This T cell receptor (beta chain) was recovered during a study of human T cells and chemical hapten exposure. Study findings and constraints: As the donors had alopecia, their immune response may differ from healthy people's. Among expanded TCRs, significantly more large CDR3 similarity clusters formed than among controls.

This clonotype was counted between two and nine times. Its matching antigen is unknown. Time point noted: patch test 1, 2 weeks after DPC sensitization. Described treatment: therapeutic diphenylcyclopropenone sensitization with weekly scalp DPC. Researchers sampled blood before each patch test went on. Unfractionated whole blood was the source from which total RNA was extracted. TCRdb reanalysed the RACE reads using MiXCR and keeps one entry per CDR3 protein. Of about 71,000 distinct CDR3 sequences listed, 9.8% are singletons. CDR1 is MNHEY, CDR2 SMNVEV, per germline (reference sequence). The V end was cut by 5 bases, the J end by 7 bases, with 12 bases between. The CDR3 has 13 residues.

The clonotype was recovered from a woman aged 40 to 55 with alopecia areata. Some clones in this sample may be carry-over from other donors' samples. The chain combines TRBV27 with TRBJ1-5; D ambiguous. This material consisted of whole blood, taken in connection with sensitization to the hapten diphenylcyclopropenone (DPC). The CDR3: CASSDGYWQPQHF. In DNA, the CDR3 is TGTGCCAGCAGTGACGGATATTGGCAGCCCCAGCATTTT.